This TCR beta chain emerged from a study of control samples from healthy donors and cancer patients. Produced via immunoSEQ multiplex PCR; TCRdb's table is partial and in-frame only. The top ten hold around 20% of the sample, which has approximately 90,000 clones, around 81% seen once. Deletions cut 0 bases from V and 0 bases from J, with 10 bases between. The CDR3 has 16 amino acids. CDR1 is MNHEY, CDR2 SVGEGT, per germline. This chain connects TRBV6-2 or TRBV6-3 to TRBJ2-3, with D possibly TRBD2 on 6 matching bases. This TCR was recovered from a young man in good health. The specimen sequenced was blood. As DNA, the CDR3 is TGTGCCAGCAGTTACTCGGCGGGGACTAGCACAGATACGCAGTATTTT. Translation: CASSYSAGTSTDTQYF.